This is a list of T cell receptor beta chains from one sample in a study of shared clonotypes between healthy human individuals. Sequencing used immunoSEQ multiplex PCR; TCRdb keeps in-frame clones, though not all of them. The sample records about 2.2 million clones, about 92% being singletons. The sample consisted of naive CD8+ T cells from PBMCs. The receptors stem from a man between 18 and 35 years old in good health. Some clones in this sample may be carry-over from other donors' samples. Both conserved end residues are part of each CDR3. Fields, in order: V gene, D gene, clone size, J gene, CDR3 length, CDR3 protein, CDR3 DNA. A D gene is named only where the DNA matches it firmly. Size values are once, few and many counts, or a class for expanded clones, and some rows have none.

TRBV11-2,-,-,TRBJ2-7,11,CASSFQREQYF,TGTGCCAGCAGCTTTCAAAGGGAGCAGTACTTC
TRBV9,-,-,TRBJ2-7,16,CASSLTPSGSSYEQYF,TGTGCCAGCAGCCTCACGCCCAGCGGCAGCTCCTACGAGCAGTACTTC
TRBV7-3,TRBD2,-,TRBJ2-1,14,CASSPGTSGAEQFF,TGTGCCAGCAGCCCCGGGACTAGCGGGGCGGAGCAGTTCTTC
TRBV9,-,few,TRBJ1-5,13,CASSARTDRPQHF,TGTGCCAGCAGCGCGCGGACTGATCGGCCCCAGCATTTT
TRBV27,TRBD2,-,TRBJ2-7,15,CASSPPAGGPHEQYF,TGTGCCAGCAGTCCTCCAGCGGGAGGGCCCCACGAGCAGTACTTC
TRBV27,-,-,TRBJ2-7,14,CASSPHGRSYEQYF,TGTGCCAGCAGCCCACACGGGAGATCCTACGAGCAGTACTTC
TRBV29-1,-,once,TRBJ2-7,14,CSVFFRGDAYEQYF,TGCAGCGTTTTTTTTCGAGGGGATGCCTACGAGCAGTACTTC
TRBV21-1,-,-,TRBJ2-7,13,CASSILPSYEQYF,TGTGCCAGCAGCATTCTTCCCTCCTACGAGCAGTACTTC
TRBV27,TRBD2,once,TRBJ2-7,16,CASSLLAGQISYEQYF,TGTGCCAGCAGTTTACTAGCGGGTCAGATCTCCTACGAGCAGTACTTC
TRBV30,TRBD1,-,TRBJ2-2,18,CAWRDGTGGSFWSGELFF,TGTGCCTGGAGGGATGGGACAGGGGGATCTTTTTGGTCCGGGGAGCTGTTTTTT
TRBV11-3,-,-,TRBJ2-3,13,CASRAGATDTQYF,TGTGCCAGCAGGGCAGGGGCCACAGATACGCAGTATTTT
TRBV27,-,-,TRBJ1-5,13,CASSLRANQPQHF,TGTGCCAGCAGTTTACGGGCTAATCAGCCCCAGCATTTT
TRBV10-3,TRBD1,-,TRBJ1-1,15,CAIRLTGGTNTEAFF,TGTGCCATCAGATTGACAGGGGGCACGAACACTGAAGCTTTCTTT
TRBV6-5,-,-,TRBJ2-7,14,CASSLQTGNYEQYF,TGTGCCAGCAGTCTCCAAACAGGGAACTACGAGCAGTACTTC